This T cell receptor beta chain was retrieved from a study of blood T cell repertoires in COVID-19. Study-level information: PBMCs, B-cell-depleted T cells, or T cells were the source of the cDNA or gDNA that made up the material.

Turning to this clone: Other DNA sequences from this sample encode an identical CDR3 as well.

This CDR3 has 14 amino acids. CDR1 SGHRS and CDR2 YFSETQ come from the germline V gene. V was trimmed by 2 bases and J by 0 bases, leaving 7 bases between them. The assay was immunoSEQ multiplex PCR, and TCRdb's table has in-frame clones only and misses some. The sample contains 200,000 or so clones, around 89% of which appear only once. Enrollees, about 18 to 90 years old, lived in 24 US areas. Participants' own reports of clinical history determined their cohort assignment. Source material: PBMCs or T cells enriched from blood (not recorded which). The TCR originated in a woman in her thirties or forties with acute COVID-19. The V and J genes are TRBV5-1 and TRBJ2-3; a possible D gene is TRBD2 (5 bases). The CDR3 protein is CASSLGGSTDTQYF. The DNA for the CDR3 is TGCGCCAGCAGCTTAGGCGGGAGCACAGATACGCAGTATTTT.